Below, one T cell receptor beta chain is given with its context. This sample stems from a study of blood T cell repertoires in COVID-19. The germline V gene encodes CDR1 MDHEN and CDR2 SYDVKM. The V segment lost 5 bases and the J segment 15 bases; nucleotides outside the gene matches: 11. CDR3 length: 14 residues. Using immunoSEQ multiplex PCR, the repertoire was profiled, and TCRdb retains in-frame clones only, with some absent. The sample yields about 66,000 clones, 70% to 90% seen once. The TCR was taken from a man between 65 and 85 years old with acute or convalescent COVID-19. Sequences were obtained from peripheral blood. This sequence joins TRBV28 and TRBJ2-2; 11 bases are shared with TRBD2. The CDR3 is CASSPRLAGHWLFF. CDR3 nucleotides: TGTGCCAGCAGTCCTCGACTAGCGGGACATTGGTTGTTTTTT. The whole variable domain, remainder taken from reference TRBV28 and TRBJ2-2, is DVKVTQSSRYLVKRTGEKVFLECVQDMDHENMFWYRQDPGLGLRLIYFSYDVKMKEKGDIPEGYSVSREKKERFSLILESASTNQTSMYLCASSPRLAGHWLFFGEGSRLTVL.